This TCR beta chain was documented in a study of CD8 T cells in Susac syndrome. Random hexamers were used to reverse transcribe roughly 0.45 to 1 ug of RNA. The immunoSEQ assay covered 54 Vbeta and 13 Jbeta segments for CDR3. One entry per CDR3 protein, called by TCRdb with MiXCR from the immunoSEQ multiplex PCR reads. Of 120,000 to 150,000 distinct CDR3 sequences in the sample, around 95% were seen once. The germline gives CDR1 MDHEN, CDR2 SYDVKM. The CDR3 totals 14 residues. The ends were cut back, 6 bases at V and 6 bases at J, with 17 bases in the middle. Peripheral blood CD8+ and CD4+ T cells were profiled by TCR beta sequencing. Patients with stable or active relapsing-remitting disease, all of them treatment-naive, made up the multiple sclerosis controls.

Sequenced sample: CD4+ T cells from PBMCs. V and J are TRBV28 and TRBJ1-1; D possibly corresponds to TRBD1 (5 bases). This clonotype was sampled from a human donor with multiple sclerosis. CDR3 coding DNA: TGTGCCAGCAGCCGCGGGGGTAAAGATGCTGAAGCTTTCTTT. Translated: CASSRGGKDAEAFF.